Described below is a single T cell receptor (beta chain) sequence and its context. As yet, its antigen is unknown. Looked up from germline, CDR1 is SNHLY and CDR2 is FYNNEI. With 1 base removed from V and 6 bases from J, the gap between germline ends came to 6 bases. This CDR3 is built from 12 residues. Uncultured naive and memory CD4+ T cells supplied DNA for deep TCR-beta sequencing. Clones were read by immunoSEQ multiplex PCR, and TCRdb kept only the in-frame ones, dropping some. The data hold about 56,000 clones, with 92% observed a single time. This sample was taken from a study of CD4 T cells in relation to SARS-CoV-2 and coronaviruses. Naive and memory CD4+ T cells came from enriched cryopreserved PBMCs. Overall study findings and caveats: According to naive versus memory sequencing, detected responses are memory recall, not newly primed.

The chain recombines TRBV2 with TRBJ2-5; D call uncertain. This receptor was taken from an adult with COVID-19. Input material: naive CD4+ T cells from PBMCs. Subset in this sample: naive CD4+ T cells isolated by negative enrichment. The CDR3 region has the DNA TGTGCCAGCAGTGAAGGGACGAAGACCCAGTACTTC. It specifies CASSEGTKTQYF.